This TCR beta chain was sequenced during a study of brain metastases from non-small cell lung cancer. Overall study results and limits: T-cell clones appeared expanded in around 64% of brain metastases relative to matched primary tumors.

The germline CDR1 and CDR2 sequences are SGDLS and YYNGEE. V gave up 3 bases and J gave up 1 base; unmatched junction bases: 2. The CDR3 covers 14 residues. Concerning this clone: Its antigen is undetermined.

Measured with immunoSEQ multiplex PCR; TCRdb has only the in-frame clones, and not every one. Of fewer than 5,000 clones listed, approximately 90% are singletons. The sequenced material came from primary lung tumor tissue. The chain combines TRBV9 with TRBJ1-1; 8 nucleotides align to TRBD1. The receptor's source is a donor aged 40 or older with non-small cell lung cancer. The CDR3: CASSGTGRNTEAFF. The CDR3 DNA is TGTGCCAGCAGCGGGACAGGGAGGAACACTGAAGCTTTCTTT.